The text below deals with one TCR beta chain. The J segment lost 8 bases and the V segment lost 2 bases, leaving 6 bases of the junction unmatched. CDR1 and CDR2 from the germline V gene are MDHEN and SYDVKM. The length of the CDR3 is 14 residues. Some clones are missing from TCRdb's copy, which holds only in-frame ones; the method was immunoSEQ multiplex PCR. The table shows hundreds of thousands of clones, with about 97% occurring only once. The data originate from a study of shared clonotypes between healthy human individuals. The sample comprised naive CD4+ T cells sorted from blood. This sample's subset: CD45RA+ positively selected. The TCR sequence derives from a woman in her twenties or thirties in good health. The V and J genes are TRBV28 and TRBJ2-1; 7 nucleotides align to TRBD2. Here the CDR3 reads CASSLNGRLYEQFF. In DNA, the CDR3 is TGTGCCAGCAGTTTAAACGGGAGGTTGTATGAGCAGTTCTTC. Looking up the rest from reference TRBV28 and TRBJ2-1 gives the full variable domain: DVKVTQSSRYLVKRTGEKVFLECVQDMDHENMFWYRQDPGLGLRLIYFSYDVKMKEKGDIPEGYSVSREKKERFSLILESASTNQTSMYLCASSLNGRLYEQFFGPGTRLTVL.